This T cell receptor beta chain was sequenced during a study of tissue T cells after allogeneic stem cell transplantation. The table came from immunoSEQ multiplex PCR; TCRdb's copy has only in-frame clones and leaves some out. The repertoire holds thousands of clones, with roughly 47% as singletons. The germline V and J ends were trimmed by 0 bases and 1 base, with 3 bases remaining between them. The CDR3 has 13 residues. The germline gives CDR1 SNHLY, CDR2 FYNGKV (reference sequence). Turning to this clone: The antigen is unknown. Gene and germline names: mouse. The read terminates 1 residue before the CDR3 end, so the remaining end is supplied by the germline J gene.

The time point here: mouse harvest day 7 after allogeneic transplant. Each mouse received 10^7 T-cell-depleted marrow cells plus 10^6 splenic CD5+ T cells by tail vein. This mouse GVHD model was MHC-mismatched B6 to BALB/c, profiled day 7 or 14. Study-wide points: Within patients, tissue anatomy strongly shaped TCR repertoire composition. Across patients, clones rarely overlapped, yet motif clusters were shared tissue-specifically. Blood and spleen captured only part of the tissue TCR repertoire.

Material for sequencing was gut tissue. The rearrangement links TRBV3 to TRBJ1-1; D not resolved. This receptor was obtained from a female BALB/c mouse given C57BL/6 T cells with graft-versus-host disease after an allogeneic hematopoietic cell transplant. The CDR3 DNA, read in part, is TGTGCCAGCAGCTTAGCGGGGAACACAGAAGTCTTC. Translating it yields CASSLAGNTEVF. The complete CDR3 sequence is CASSLAGNTEVFF.